The rows below give T cell receptor beta chains drawn from one sample of a study of shared clonotypes between healthy human individuals. Measured with immunoSEQ multiplex PCR; TCRdb has only the in-frame clones, and not every one. The sample has some 2,100,000 clones, around 95% seen once; the top ten hold over 0.1%. Material: naive CD4+ T cells sorted from blood. The origin of the receptors is a man between 18 and 29 years old in good health. The CDR3 runs from the conserved cysteine through the conserved F or W. D genes are given only for firm matches. Only some rows state a clone size, as once, few, many or a class for expanded clones.

>TRBV13|TRBJ2-7|.|.
CASSSRPQGVPYEQYF
TGTGCCAGCAGCTCCCGACCACAGGGAGTCCCCTACGAGCAGTACTTC
>TRBV20-1|TRBJ2-7|.|once
CSVPLNYEQYF
TGCAGTGTCCCCCTCAACTACGAGCAGTACTTC
>TRBV7-2|TRBJ1-6|.|.
CASSLSGVINSPLHF
TGTGCCAGCAGCTTAAGTGGGGTCATTAATTCACCCCTCCACTTT
>TRBV7-2|TRBJ2-1|.|.
CASSLGWGRANEQFF
TGTGCCAGCAGCTTAGGGTGGGGTAGGGCGAATGAGCAGTTCTTC
>TRBV2|TRBJ2-4|.|.
CASSEGGSDIQYF
TGTGCCAGCAGTGAAGGGGGGAGTGACATTCAGTACTTC
>TRBV6-1|TRBJ1-1|TRBD1|.
CASSDGQVGSTEAFF
TGTGCCAGCAGCGACGGACAGGTCGGATCCACTGAAGCTTTCTTT
>TRBV7-9|TRBJ2-3|.|.
CASSLAIGGGSTDTQYF
TGTGCCAGCAGCTTAGCTATCGGGGGTGGCAGCACAGATACGCAGTATTTT
>TRBV5-1|TRBJ1-1|TRBD1|.
CASSEGQGTPNTEAFF
TGCGCCAGCAGCGAGGGACAGGGTACGCCGAACACTGAAGCTTTCTTT
>TRBV10-1|TRBJ1-1|TRBD1|.
CASREEGTGKAFF
TGCGCCAGCCGCGAAGAGGGGACAGGAAAAGCTTTCTTT
>TRBV7-9|TRBJ2-1|TRBD1|.
CASSLPPRDRDHNEQFF
TGTGCCAGCAGCTTGCCCCCCCGGGACAGGGACCACAATGAGCAGTTCTTC
>TRBV2|TRBJ2-1|TRBD2|once
CASSGLRGVSYNEQFF
TGTGCCAGCAGTGGGTTACGGGGGGTATCCTACAATGAGCAGTTCTTC
>TRBV14|TRBJ1-1|.|.
CASSQGEREKAFF
TGTGCCAGCAGCCAAGGAGAGAGGGAGAAAGCTTTCTTT
>TRBV28|TRBJ1-2|.|.
CASRLQGVSYGYTF
TGTGCCAGCAGATTACAGGGCGTGAGCTATGGCTACACCTTC
>TRBV6-1|TRBJ2-3|TRBD2|.
CASSESSGGSTDTQYF
TGTGCCAGCAGTGAAAGTAGCGGGGGGAGCACAGATACGCAGTATTTT
>TRBV7-2|TRBJ2-7|TRBD1|once
CASSLGYRGYEQYF
TGTGCCAGCAGCTTAGGGTACAGGGGGTACGAGCAGTACTTC
>TRBV7-2|TRBJ1-2|.|.
CASSLGSLTFYGYTF
TGTGCCAGCAGCCTGGGGAGCCTAACCTTCTATGGCTACACCTTC
>TRBV5-1|TRBJ2-6|.|.
CASNGRSAGANVLTF
TGCGCCAGCAATGGACGGAGCGCTGGGGCCAACGTCCTGACTTTC
>TRBV2|TRBJ1-5|.|.
CASSIPGDQPQHF
TGTGCCAGCAGTATCCCAGGGGATCAGCCCCAGCATTTT
>TRBV2|TRBJ2-1|TRBD2|.
CASSGASGRANEQFF
TGTGCCAGCAGTGGGGCTAGCGGGAGGGCAAATGAGCAGTTCTTC
>TRBV5-4|TRBJ2-7|TRBD1|.
CASSSGTGRYEQYF
TGTGCCAGCAGCTCCGGGACAGGGCGCTACGAGCAGTACTTC
>TRBV6-5|TRBJ1-1|TRBD1|.
CASSYATGGYEAFF
TGTGCCAGCAGTTACGCGACAGGGGGTTATGAAGCTTTCTTT
>TRBV7-6|TRBJ2-3|TRBD2|.
CASSLGTSGISTDTQYF
TGTGCCAGCAGCTTAGGGACTAGCGGGATTAGCACAGATACGCAGTATTTT
>TRBV6-1|TRBJ2-1|.|.
CASRTAGDNEQFF
TGTGCCAGCAGAACTGCAGGGGACAATGAGCAGTTCTTC
>TRBV27|TRBJ2-7|TRBD1|.
CASSFGDRTIYEQYF
TGTGCCAGCAGTTTTGGGGACAGAACTATCTACGAGCAGTACTTC
>TRBV4-1|TRBJ2-3|TRBD2|.
CASSQKPGLWGTDTQYF
TGCGCCAGCAGCCAAAAACCGGGACTATGGGGCACAGATACGCAGTATTTT
>TRBV7-2|TRBJ2-5|.|.
CASSLPGPGARGETQYF
TGTGCCAGCAGCTTACCTGGGCCGGGAGCTCGGGGGGAGACCCAGTACTTC
>TRBV9|TRBJ1-4|.|.
CASSPGLTGPEKLFF
TGTGCCAGCAGTCCAGGACTCACTGGCCCTGAAAAACTGTTTTTT
>TRBV28|TRBJ1-4|.|.
CASSLGRATNEKLFF
TGTGCCAGCAGTTTAGGGAGAGCAACTAATGAAAAACTGTTTTTT
>TRBV2|TRBJ1-2|.|.
CASSEGLWREDYTF
TGTGCCAGCAGTGAAGGCCTTTGGCGGGAGGACTACACCTTC
>TRBV4-2|TRBJ1-1|.|.
CASSQDLGLSGEAFF
TGTGCCAGCAGCCAAGATTTAGGCCTCTCGGGGGAAGCTTTCTTT
>TRBV5-6|TRBJ2-1|.|.
CASSLGANYEQFF
TGTGCCAGCAGCTTGGGGGCCAATTATGAGCAGTTCTTC
>TRBV5-5|TRBJ2-1|TRBD2|.
CASRLAGVNEQFF
TGTGCCAGCAGACTAGCGGGAGTGAATGAGCAGTTCTTC
>TRBV4-1|TRBJ1-2|.|.
CASSQEGPGAYGYTF
TGCGCCAGCAGCCAAGAAGGTCCGGGGGCCTATGGCTACACCTTC
>TRBV27|TRBJ2-7|TRBD2|.
CASSPGTSGFASEQYF
TGTGCCAGCAGTCCCGGGACTAGCGGGTTCGCCTCCGAGCAGTACTTC
>TRBV18|TRBJ2-7|.|.
CASSPFTPGSKVQYF
TGTGCCAGCTCACCTTTTACCCCGGGATCAAAGGTACAGTACTTC
>TRBV6-5|TRBJ1-1|.|once
CASSYGVQPRRAFF
TGTGCCAGCAGTTACGGAGTACAGCCCCGTCGGGCTTTCTTT
>TRBV7-2|TRBJ2-7|.|.
CASSLDTNSYEQYF
TGTGCCAGCAGCTTAGATACCAATTCCTACGAGCAGTACTTC
>TRBV11-3|TRBJ2-6|.|few
CASSKSGANVLTF
TGTGCCAGCAGCAAATCTGGGGCCAACGTCCTGACTTTC
>TRBV4-1|TRBJ1-2|TRBD1|.
CASSSKHPGTAYGYTF
TGCGCCAGCAGCAGTAAGCACCCCGGGACAGCCTATGGCTACACCTTC
>TRBV7-6|TRBJ2-5|TRBD2|.
CASSLLGSGRASVTQYF
TGTGCCAGCAGCCTCCTCGGTAGCGGGAGGGCGTCGGTGACCCAGTACTTC
>TRBV6-1|TRBJ2-5|.|.
CASSTGIAQETQYF
TGTGCCAGCAGTACGGGCATAGCCCAAGAGACCCAGTACTTC
>TRBV5-1|TRBJ2-1|.|.
CASSLAVGGTYNEQFF
TGCGCCAGCAGCTTGGCCGTGGGAGGAACCTACAATGAGCAGTTCTTC
>TRBV7-9|TRBJ2-3|.|.
CATGSTDTQYF
TGTGCCACCGGTAGCACAGATACGCAGTATTTT
>TRBV10-3|TRBJ2-1|.|.
CAISDPGQLLSEQFF
TGTGCCATCAGTGATCCGGGACAACTCTTGTCGGAGCAGTTCTTC
>TRBV7-9|TRBJ2-5|.|.
CASSLAWGETQYF
TGTGCCAGCAGCTTAGCGTGGGGTGAGACCCAGTACTTC
>TRBV28|TRBJ1-2|.|.
CATWGRLNYGYTF
TGTGCCACCTGGGGACGGCTTAACTATGGCTACACCTTC
>TRBV30|TRBJ2-2|TRBD2|.
CAWSVAGVDTGELFF
TGTGCCTGGAGTGTAGCGGGAGTAGACACCGGGGAGCTGTTTTTT
>TRBV5-4|TRBJ2-7|TRBD2|once
CASSLDPGLEVYEQYF
TGTGCCAGCAGCTTGGACCCGGGACTAGAAGTCTACGAGCAGTACTTC
>TRBV19|TRBJ2-5|.|.
CASSIGGSTGGTQYF
TGTGCCAGTAGTATAGGTGGATCCACCGGGGGGACCCAGTACTTC
>TRBV2|TRBJ1-1|.|.
CASTILGTGGTEAFF
TGTGCCAGCACCATTCTTGGAACGGGCGGCACTGAAGCTTTCTTT
>TRBV27|TRBJ1-2|.|.
CASGSTGGLPYGYTF
TGTGCCAGCGGATCAACAGGAGGCCTCCCCTATGGCTACACCTTC
>TRBV5-6|TRBJ1-5|TRBD1|once
CASSGRGQGNNQPQHF
TGTGCCAGCAGCGGCAGGGGACAGGGTAATAATCAGCCCCAGCATTTT
>TRBV19|TRBJ1-3|TRBD1|.
CASSIQDRGGNTIYF
TGTGCCAGTAGTATCCAGGACAGGGGTGGAAACACCATATATTTT
>TRBV6-1|TRBJ1-2|TRBD1|.
CASGRDRVDYGYTF
TGTGCCAGCGGTCGGGACAGGGTCGACTATGGCTACACCTTC
>TRBV29-1|TRBJ1-1|TRBD1|.
CSVGRGGTEAFF
TGCAGCGTTGGCAGGGGGGGCACTGAAGCTTTCTTT
>TRBV9|TRBJ2-7|.|.
CASSGPRGDEQYF
TGTGCCAGCAGCGGGCCCCGGGGAGACGAGCAGTACTTC